The rows below give T cell receptor beta chains drawn from one sample of a study of beta chain features in type 1 diabetes. The repertoire was sequenced with immunoSEQ multiplex PCR; TCRdb's copy has only in-frame clones and lacks some. The table includes about 360,000 clones, 10% to 15% detected once. Sequenced input: naive CD4+ T cells from blood. These receptors were collected from a woman aged 18-29 years with type 1 diabetes. Both conserved end residues are part of each CDR3. The order of the fields is V gene, clone size, D gene, CDR3 length, J gene, CDR3 DNA, CDR3 protein. D genes are given only for firm matches. Size values are once, few and many counts, or a class for expanded clones, and some rows have none.

TRBV5-1	.	.	15	TRBJ2-1	TGCGCCAGCAGCTTGGGCACTAGCCAGGTCGATGAGCAGTTCTTC	CASSLGTSQVDEQFF
TRBV29-1	.	.	12	TRBJ1-5	TGCAGCGTAACCGCGGGGAATCAGCCCCAGCATTTT	CSVTAGNQPQHF
TRBV7-2	few	.	15	TRBJ2-4	TGTGCCAGCAGCTTACCTACCGTGTTCCGAAACATTCAGTACTTC	CASSLPTVFRNIQYF
TRBV5-1	few	.	14	TRBJ1-1	TGCGCCAGCAGCTTGGTGGGGGCGAACACTGAAGCTTTCTTT	CASSLVGANTEAFF
TRBV5-1	few	TRBD1	15	TRBJ1-1	TGCGCCAGCAGCTCGATACAGGGGTTGAACACTGAAGCTTTCTTT	CASSSIQGLNTEAFF
TRBV30	.	TRBD2	14	TRBJ2-2	TGTGCCTGGACTAGCGGTACGAACACCGGGGAGCTGTTTTTT	CAWTSGTNTGELFF
TRBV29-1	few	.	12	TRBJ2-7	TGCAGCGTTGGGCAGGGATCCCACGAGCAGTACTTC	CSVGQGSHEQYF
TRBV2	few	.	17	TRBJ1-2	TGTGCCAGCAGCAGTGGGGACTTGGGCCCGGGAGACTATGGCTACACCTTC	CASSSGDLGPGDYGYTF
TRBV28	.	.	17	TRBJ2-6	TGTGCCAGCGGCCAACAGGGCCGCTTGTCCGGGGCCAACGTCCTGACTTTC	CASGQQGRLSGANVLTF
TRBV18	few	.	16	TRBJ2-3	TGTGCCAGCTCACCATTGACAGGTGCTAGCACAGATACGCAGTATTTT	CASSPLTGASTDTQYF
TRBV18	few	TRBD2	14	TRBJ2-5	TGTGCCAGCTCACCCCTAGCGGTACAAGAGACCCAGTACTTC	CASSPLAVQETQYF
TRBV21-1	.	.	16	TRBJ2-7	TGTGCCAGCATCCACGGAACGACAGGGCCCACCTACGAGCAGTACTTC	CASIHGTTGPTYEQYF
TRBV6-1	.	.	17	TRBJ2-2	TGTGCCAGCAGTGAGTCGACCGGGACACAGGGATCCGGGGAGCTGTTTTTT	CASSESTGTQGSGELFF
TRBV30	few	TRBD2	15	TRBJ2-3	TGTGCCTGGAGTGTACTTTCTAGCGGGAGAGCTTCGCAGTATTTT	CAWSVLSSGRASQYF
TRBV15	.	.	14	TRBJ1-5	TGTGCCACCAGCACGGGGAACAGGGTTCAGCCCCAGCATTTT	CATSTGNRVQPQHF
TRBV28	.	.	14	TRBJ2-1	TGTGCCAGCAGTCCCGGGGTATCCTACAATGAGCAGTTCTTC	CASSPGVSYNEQFF
TRBV6-6	few	.	11	TRBJ2-7	TGTGCCAGCCTACAGTCCTACGAGCAGTACTTC	CASLQSYEQYF
TRBV4-3	few	.	14	TRBJ2-4	TGCGCCAGCAGTAACTTTAACCCGGGGGACATTCAGTACTTC	CASSNFNPGDIQYF
TRBV7-9	few	TRBD2	16	TRBJ2-1	TGTGCCAGCAGCCCCATACCTAGCGGGGGCCACAATGAGCAGTTCTTC	CASSPIPSGGHNEQFF
TRBV15	few	.	15	TRBJ1-5	TGTGCCACCAGCAGAGGCAGGGTAAGCAATCAGCCCCAGCATTTT	CATSRGRVSNQPQHF
TRBV28	few	TRBD2	16	TRBJ2-7	TGTGCCAGCAGGACCCAAATAGCGGGGGCCCCCTACGAGCAGTACTTC	CASRTQIAGAPYEQYF
TRBV19	.	TRBD1	13	TRBJ1-2	TGTGCCACCGCTGGACAGGGCGAGTCTGGCTACACCTTC	CATAGQGESGYTF